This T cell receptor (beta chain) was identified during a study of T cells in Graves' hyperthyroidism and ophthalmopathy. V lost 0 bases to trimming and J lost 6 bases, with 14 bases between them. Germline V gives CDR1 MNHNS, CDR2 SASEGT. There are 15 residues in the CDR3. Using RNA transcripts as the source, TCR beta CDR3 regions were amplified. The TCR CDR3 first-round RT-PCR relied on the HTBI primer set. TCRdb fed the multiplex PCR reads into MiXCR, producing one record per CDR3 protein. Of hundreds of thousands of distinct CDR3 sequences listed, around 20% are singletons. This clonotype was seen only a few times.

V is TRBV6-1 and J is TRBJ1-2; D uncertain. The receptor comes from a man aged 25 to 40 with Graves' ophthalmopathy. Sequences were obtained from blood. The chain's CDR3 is CASSEARYRLDGYTF. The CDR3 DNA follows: TGTGCCAGCAGTGAAGCGCGTTACCGGCTTGATGGCTACACCTTC.